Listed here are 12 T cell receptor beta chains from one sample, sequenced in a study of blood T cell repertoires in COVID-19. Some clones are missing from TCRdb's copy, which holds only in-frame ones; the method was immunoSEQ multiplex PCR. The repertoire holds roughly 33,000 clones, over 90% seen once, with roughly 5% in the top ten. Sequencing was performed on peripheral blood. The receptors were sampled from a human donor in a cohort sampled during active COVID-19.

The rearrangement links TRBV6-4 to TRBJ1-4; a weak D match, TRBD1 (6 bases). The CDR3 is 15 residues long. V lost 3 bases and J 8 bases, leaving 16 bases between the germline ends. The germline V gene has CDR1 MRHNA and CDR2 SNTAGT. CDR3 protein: CASSEIRGRREKLFF. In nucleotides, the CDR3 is TGTGCCAGCAGTGAGATCAGGGGAAGGAGGGAAAAACTGTTTTTT.

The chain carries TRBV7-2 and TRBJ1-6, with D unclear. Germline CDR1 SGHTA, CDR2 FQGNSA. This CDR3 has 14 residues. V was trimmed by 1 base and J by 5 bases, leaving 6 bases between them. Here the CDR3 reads CASSLGTDNSPLHF. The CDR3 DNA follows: TGTGCCAGCAGCTTAGGGACTGATAATTCACCCCTCCACTTT.

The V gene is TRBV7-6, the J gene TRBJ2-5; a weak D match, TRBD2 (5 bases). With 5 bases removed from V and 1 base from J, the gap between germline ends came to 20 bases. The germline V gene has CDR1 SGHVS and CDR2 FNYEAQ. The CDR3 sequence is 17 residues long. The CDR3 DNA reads TGTGCCAGCAGCCCGACCGAGACAACTAGGTCCCAAGAGACCCAGTACTTC. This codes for CASSPTETTRSQETQYF.

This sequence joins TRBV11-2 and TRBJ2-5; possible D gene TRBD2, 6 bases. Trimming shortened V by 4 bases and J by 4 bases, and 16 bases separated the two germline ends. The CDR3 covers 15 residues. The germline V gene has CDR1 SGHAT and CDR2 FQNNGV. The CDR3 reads CASSSPGQGGETQYF. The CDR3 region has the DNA TGTGCCAGCAGCTCCCCCGGGCAGGGAGGAGAGACCCAGTACTTC.

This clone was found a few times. The CDR3: CASSIRTGEETQYF. The DNA of the CDR3 is TGTGCCAGCAGCATTCGTACGGGGGAAGAGACCCAGTACTTC. The chain carries TRBV3-1 (or the pseudogene TRBV3-2) and TRBJ2-5; TRBD2 is a possible D gene (6 bases). Germline V CDR1 and CDR2: LGHDT, YNNKEL (reference sequence). The CDR3 spans 14 residues. Deletions cut 5 bases from V and 3 bases from J, with 13 bases between.

CDR3 loop: CASSDPGTSGYEQYF. The CDR3 DNA follows: TGTGCCAGCAGTGACCCGGGGACTAGCGGTTACGAGCAGTACTTC. The rearrangement joins TRBV25-1 to TRBJ2-7, with 11 nucleotides matching TRBD2. The V gene end was trimmed by 3 bases and the J gene end by 4 bases; junction bases not matched to a gene: 5. The CDR3 runs 15 residues. Germline CDR1 reads MGHDK; CDR2 reads SYGVNS.

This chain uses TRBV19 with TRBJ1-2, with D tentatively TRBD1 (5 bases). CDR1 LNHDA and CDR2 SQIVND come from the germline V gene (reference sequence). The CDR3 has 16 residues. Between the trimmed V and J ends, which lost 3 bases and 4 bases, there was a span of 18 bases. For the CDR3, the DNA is TGTGCCAGTAGTATCGGCAAGGGGAGGGAGGGCTATGGCTACACCTTC. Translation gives CASSIGKGREGYGYTF.

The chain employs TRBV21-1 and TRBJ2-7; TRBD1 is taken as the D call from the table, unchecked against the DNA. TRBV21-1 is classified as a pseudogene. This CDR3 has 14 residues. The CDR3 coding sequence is TGTGCCAGCAGCAAAAACAGTGACTCCTACGAGCAGTACTTC. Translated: CASSKNSDSYEQYF.

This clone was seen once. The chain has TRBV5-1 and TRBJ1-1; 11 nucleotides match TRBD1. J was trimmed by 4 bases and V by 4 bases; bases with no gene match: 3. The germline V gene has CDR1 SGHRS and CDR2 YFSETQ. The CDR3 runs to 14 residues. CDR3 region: CASSRGTGGTEAFF. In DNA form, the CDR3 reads TGCGCCAGCAGCAGAGGGACAGGGGGCACTGAAGCTTTCTTT. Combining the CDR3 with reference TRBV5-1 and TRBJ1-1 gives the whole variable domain KAGVTQTPRYLIKTRGQQVTLSCSPISGHRSVSWYQQTPGQGLQFLFEYFSETQRNKGNFPGRFSGRQFSNSRSEMNVSTLELGDSALYLCASSRGTGGTEAFFGQGTRLTVV.

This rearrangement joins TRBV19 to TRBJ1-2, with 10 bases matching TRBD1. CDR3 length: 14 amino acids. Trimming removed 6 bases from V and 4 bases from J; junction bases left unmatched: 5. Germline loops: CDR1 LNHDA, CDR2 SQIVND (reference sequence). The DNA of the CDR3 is TGTGCCAGTAGGACAGGGGGCCTCCCCTATGGCTACACCTTC. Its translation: CASRTGGLPYGYTF.

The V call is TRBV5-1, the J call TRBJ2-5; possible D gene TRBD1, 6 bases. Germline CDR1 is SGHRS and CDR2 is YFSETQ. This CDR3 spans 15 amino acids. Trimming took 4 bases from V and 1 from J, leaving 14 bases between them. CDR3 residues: CASSALGQSQETQYF. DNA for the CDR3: TGCGCCAGCAGCGCCCTTGGACAGAGCCAAGAGACCCAGTACTTC.

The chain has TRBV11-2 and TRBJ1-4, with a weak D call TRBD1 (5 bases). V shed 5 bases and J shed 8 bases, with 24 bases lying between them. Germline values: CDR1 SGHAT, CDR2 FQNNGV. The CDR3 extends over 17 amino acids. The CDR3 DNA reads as TGTGCCAGCAGCGATTACCGCGGGGCACGGGTAAACGAAAAACTGTTTTTT. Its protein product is CASSDYRGARVNEKLFF.